These 11 T cell receptor beta chains were sequenced from one sample in a study of T cell responses to AZD1222 COVID-19 vaccine. Profiling relied on immunoSEQ multiplex PCR, and the TCRdb table lists in-frame clones only, not all of them. The sample has under 80,000 clones; roughly 78% are singletons. Specimen: peripheral blood, collected on day 0 of MenACWY control vaccination. The receptors were gathered from an adult in good health.

The rearrangement links TRBV18 to TRBJ2-7, with D possibly TRBD2 on 5 matching bases. V was cut by 0 bases and J by 7 bases, with 13 bases left in between. CDR3 length: 14 amino acids. CDR1 and CDR2 (germline): KGHSH, LQKENI. The CDR3 DNA reads as TGTGCCAGCTCACCACCGGCTAGGGAGACAGAGCAGTACTTC. Residues: CASSPPARETEQYF. Supplemented by reference TRBV18 and TRBJ2-7, the full variable domain reads NAGVMQNPRHLVRRRGQEARLRCSPMKGHSHVYWYRQLPEEGLKFMVYLQKENIIDESGMPKERFSAEFPKEGPSILRIQQVVRGDSAAYFCASSPPARETEQYFGPGTRLTVT.

CDR3 in amino acids: CATESKGREAFF. DNA for the CDR3: TGTGCCACCGAATCGAAGGGCAGGGAAGCTTTCTTT. The gene calls are TRBV10-3 and TRBJ1-1; D is unclear. The ends were cut back, 10 bases at V and 8 bases at J, with 17 bases in the middle. Germline V gives CDR1 ENHRY, CDR2 SYGVKD. This CDR3 contains 12 residues.

This chain links TRBV5-5 with TRBJ1-4, with unresolved D. The CDR3 contains 15 residues. Trimming removed 4 bases at V and 8 bases at J, with 18 bases between. Germline V CDR1 and CDR2: SGHKS, YYEKEE (reference sequence). The CDR3 DNA sequence: TGTGCCAGCAGCCCACGCTTCCAGGTTGAGGAAAAACTGTTTTTT. It is translated as CASSPRFQVEEKLFF. Full variable domain (outside the CDR3, taken from reference TRBV5-5 and TRBJ1-4): DAGVTQSPTHLIKTRGQQVTLRCSPISGHKSVSWYQQVLGQGPQFIFQYYEKEERGRGNFPDRFSARQFPNYSSELNVNALLLGDSALYLCASSPRFQVEEKLFFGSGTQLSVL.

The V gene is TRBV4-2, the J gene TRBJ1-5; the match to TRBD1 covers 7 bases. The CDR3 is 15 amino acids. Trimming at V came to 0 bases and at J to 8 bases, leaving 7 bases not matched to a gene. Germline lookup yields CDR1 LGHNA and CDR2 YNFKEQ. CDR3 region: CASSQDGQAKKPQHF. The CDR3 region has the DNA TGTGCCAGCAGCCAAGATGGACAGGCCAAGAAGCCCCAGCATTTT.

This clone was observed a single time. The chain recombines TRBV3-1 (or the pseudogene TRBV3-2) with TRBJ2-2; tentative D call: TRBD2 (6 bases). The V gene's germline CDR1 is LGHDT and CDR2 YNNKEL (reference sequence). Between the trimmed V and J ends, which lost 4 bases and 4 bases, there was a span of 10 bases. The CDR3 has 14 amino acids. CDR3 bases: TGTGCCAGCAGCCCACGGGGAGGCACCGGGGAGCTGTTTTTT. Its protein is CASSPRGGTGELFF.

This clone is termed medium-sized. This chain joins TRBV4-1 and TRBJ2-1; 7 positions agree with TRBD2. V shed 4 bases, J shed 8 bases, and the junction held 11 bases outside the gene matches. The CDR3 length is 15 residues. In germline, CDR1 is MGHRA, CDR2 YSYEKL. The CDR3: CASSRGGGDEDEQFF. The CDR3 DNA is TGCGCCAGCAGCCGCGGGGGTGGGGACGAGGATGAGCAGTTCTTC.

The chain has TRBV6-1 and TRBJ1-2; D remains unclear. V lost 0 bases, J lost 3 bases, and 8 bases lay in between. This CDR3 contains 14 residues. Germline loops: CDR1 MNHNS, CDR2 SASEGT. The CDR3 region is CASSEALRHYGYTF. The DNA of the CDR3 is TGTGCCAGCAGTGAAGCGCTACGGCACTATGGCTACACCTTC.

The chain is built from TRBV5-6 and TRBJ2-7; 7 bases fit TRBD2. V dropped 1 base and J dropped 1; count of bases not matched to a gene: 5. The CDR3 extends over 15 amino acids. Germline CDR1 and CDR2: SGHDT and YYEEEE. The CDR3 DNA follows: TGTGCCAGCAGCTTGTTATTAGCGGGTTCCTACGAGCAGTACTTC. This gives the protein CASSLLLAGSYEQYF.

V and J are TRBV7-8 and TRBJ2-1, with 7 bases identical to TRBD2. J lost 8 bases, V lost 2 bases, and 6 bases had no gene match. CDR3 length: 14 residues. Germline-derived CDR1 and CDR2 are SGHVS and FQNEAQ. CDR3 nucleotide sequence: TGTGCCAGCAGCTTAATGCGGGAGAGGTATGAGCAGTTCTTC. Its protein product is CASSLMRERYEQFF. The whole variable domain, remainder taken from reference TRBV7-8 and TRBJ2-1, is GAGVSQSPRYKVAKRGQDVALRCDPISGHVSLFWYQQALGQGPEFLTYFQNEAQLDKSGLPSDRFFAERPEGSVSTLKIQRTQQEDSAVYLCASSLMRERYEQFFGPGTRLTVL.

This chain connects TRBV4-1 to TRBJ2-1; tentatively, D is TRBD1 (6 bases). The ends were cut back, 2 bases at V and 0 bases at J, with 8 bases in the middle. The CDR3 totals 15 residues. The germline V gene has CDR1 MGHRA and CDR2 YSYEKL. Here the CDR3 DNA reads TGCGCCAGCAGCCAACAGGGGTACTCCTACAATGAGCAGTTCTTC. Its protein is CASSQQGYSYNEQFF.

This sequence joins TRBV5-1 and TRBJ1-2; D ambiguous. Deletions cut 1 base from V and 7 bases from J, with 14 bases between. The CDR3 spans 14 residues. Germline-derived CDR1 and CDR2 are SGHRS and YFSETQ. The DNA of the CDR3 is TGCGCCAGCAGCTTGTTTCAGGCGGAAGGTGGCTACACCTTC. Translating gives CASSLFQAEGGYTF.